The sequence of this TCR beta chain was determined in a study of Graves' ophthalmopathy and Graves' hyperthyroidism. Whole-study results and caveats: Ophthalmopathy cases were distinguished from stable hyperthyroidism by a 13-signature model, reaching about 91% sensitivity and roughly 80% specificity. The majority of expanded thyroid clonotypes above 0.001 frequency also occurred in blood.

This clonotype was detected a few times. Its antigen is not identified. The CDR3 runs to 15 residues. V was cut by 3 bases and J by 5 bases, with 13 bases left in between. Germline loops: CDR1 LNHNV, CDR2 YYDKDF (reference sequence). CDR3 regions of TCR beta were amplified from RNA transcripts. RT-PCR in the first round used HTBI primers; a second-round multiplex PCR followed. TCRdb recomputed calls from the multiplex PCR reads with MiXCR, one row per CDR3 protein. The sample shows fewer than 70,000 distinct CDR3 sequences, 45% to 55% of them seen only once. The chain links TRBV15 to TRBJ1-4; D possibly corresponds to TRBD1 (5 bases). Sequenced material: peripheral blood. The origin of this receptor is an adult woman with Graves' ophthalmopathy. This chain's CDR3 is CATSREGLGNEKLFF. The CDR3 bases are TGTGCCACCAGCAGGGAGGGACTGGGGAATGAAAAACTGTTTTTT.